This record covers a single T cell receptor beta chain. This entry is derived from a study of CD4 T cells in relation to SARS-CoV-2 and coronaviruses. With 2 bases removed from V and 0 bases from J, the gap between germline ends came to 2 bases. CDR3 size: 14 residues. CDR1 is MDHEN, CDR2 SYDVKM, per germline. Unexposed donor CD4+ T cells date from about 2010-2018, before the COVID-19 pandemic. Naive and memory CD4+ T cell DNA was deep-sequenced without culture. TCRdb keeps only in-frame clones here, not all; method: immunoSEQ multiplex PCR. The sample records about 65,000 clones, about nine tenths being singletons.

The source of this sequence is a human donor in good health. Sequenced input: memory CD4+ T cells from PBMCs. The J gene is TRBJ2-6, the V gene TRBV28; D is unclear. The CDR3 DNA reads as TGTGCCAGCAGTTTAAGCTCTGGGGCCAACGTCCTGACTTTC. Amino acid sequence: CASSLSSGANVLTF.